This TCR beta chain was identified during a study of T cell repertoires in cytomegalovirus infection. TCRdb ran MiXCR on the reads and lists one entry per CDR3 protein. The sample lists more than 400,000 distinct CDR3 sequences, more than 25% occurring once. This clonotype was seen just once. The CDR3 is made up of 13 amino acids. V lost 8 bases and J 4 bases, leaving 17 bases between the germline ends. Germline CDR1 is SQVTM and CDR2 is ANQGSEA. The genes are TRBV29-1 and TRBJ1-1; no clear D. The sequenced sample was PBMCs. This sequence was found in a human donor in good health (CMV status not recorded). Some clones in this sample may be carry-over from other donors' samples. In DNA, the CDR3 is TGCAGCTACGGTAGGGAAGTGAGCACTGAAGCTTTCTTT. Protein: CSYGREVSTEAFF.